These 19 T cell receptor beta chains originate from one sample sequenced in a study of PD-1 blockade in classical Hodgkin lymphoma. Clones were sequenced by immunoSEQ multiplex PCR, and TCRdb holds only the in-frame ones, with some missing. The sample lists about 20,000 clones, 75% to 95% occurring once. As to time point: newly diagnosed, previously untreated cHL patient sample. Source material: peripheral blood mononuclear cells (PBMCs). All receptors derive from a human donor with classical Hodgkin lymphoma.

This clone is a singleton in its sample. This chain links TRBV28 with TRBJ1-1; weak D call: TRBD1 (5 bases). The CDR3 loop spans 13 amino acids. Trimming cost V 2 bases and J 4 bases, with 8 bases left between them. Germline V CDR1 and CDR2: MDHEN, SYDVKM. CDR3 sequence reads: CASSLGDLTEAFF. The CDR3 nucleotides read TGTGCCAGCAGTTTAGGGGACCTCACTGAAGCTTTCTTT.

V usage is TRBV6-5 and J usage is TRBJ1-2; 7 nucleotides match TRBD1. CDR1 and CDR2 from the germline V gene are MNHEY and SVGAGI. With V trimmed by 8 bases and J by 13 bases, 13 bases remained unmatched. The CDR3 consists of 12 residues. This chain's CDR3 is CASGDRDVPSTF. The CDR3 DNA reads as TGTGCCAGCGGCGACAGGGACGTTCCCTCCACCTTC.

This rearrangement joins TRBV5-1 to TRBJ2-3, with 8 bases matching TRBD2. After removal of 3 bases from V and 3 bases from J, the junction contained 9 bases not matched to a gene. Per the germline V gene, CDR1 is SGHRS and CDR2 is YFSETQ. This CDR3 spans 16 amino acids. The CDR3 sequence is CASSWPGGSRTDTQYF. The CDR3 region has the DNA TGCGCCAGCAGCTGGCCGGGAGGGAGCCGGACAGATACGCAGTATTTT. The entire variable domain, with the rest obtained from reference TRBV5-1 and TRBJ2-3, is as follows: KAGVTQTPRYLIKTRGQQVTLSCSPISGHRSVSWYQQTPGQGLQFLFEYFSETQRNKGNFPGRFSGRQFSNSRSEMNVSTLELGDSALYLCASSWPGGSRTDTQYFGPGTRLTVL.

V usage is TRBV2 and J usage is TRBJ2-1; possibly TRBD1 for D (5 bases). Trimming removed 7 bases from V and 6 bases from J, with 16 bases in between. This CDR3 spans 14 amino acids. Germline lookup yields CDR1 SNHLY and CDR2 FYNNEI. The CDR3 loop is CASILWGSSNEQFF. CDR3 in DNA: TGTGCCAGCATCCTATGGGGCAGTTCCAATGAGCAGTTCTTC.

Only a few counts were recorded for this clone. This rearrangement joins TRBV11-2 to TRBJ2-2, with TRBD1 as a possible D gene (5 bases). The CDR3 has 16 amino acids. CDR1 and CDR2 from the germline V gene are SGHAT and FQNNGV. Between the trimmed V and J ends, which lost 2 bases and 0 bases, there was a span of 10 bases. The CDR3, as DNA: TGTGCCAGCAGCTTATTTCTCAGGGCGAACACCGGGGAGCTGTTTTTT. This gives the protein CASSLFLRANTGELFF.

The rearrangement links TRBV9 to TRBJ2-5; possibly TRBD1 for D (7 bases). This CDR3 contains 13 residues. V gave up 3 bases and J gave up 5 bases, with 11 bases separating them. Germline CDR1 reads SGDLS; CDR2 reads YYNGEE. The CDR3 nucleotides read TGTGCCAGCAGCGACCCAGGGGGGGAGACCCAGTACTTC. This encodes CASSDPGGETQYF. The whole variable domain, remainder taken from reference TRBV9 and TRBJ2-5, is DSGVTQTPKHLITATGQRVTLRCSPRSGDLSVYWYQQSLDQGLQFLIQYYNGEERAKGNILERFSAQQFPDLHSELNLSSLELGDSALYFCASSDPGGETQYFGPGTRLLVL.

The chain couples TRBV30 to TRBJ2-3, with 10 bases that match TRBD2. The V gene end was trimmed by 5 bases and the J gene end by 4 bases; junction bases not matched to a gene: 12. CDR1 GTSNPN and CDR2 SVGIG come from the germline V gene (reference sequence). This CDR3 is 16 amino acids long. The CDR3 DNA follows: TGTGCCTGGTCCCAGAGCCCACTAGCGGGATCAGATACGCAGTATTTT. Amino acid sequence: CAWSQSPLAGSDTQYF.

The gene calls are TRBV2 and TRBJ2-5, with D maybe TRBD1 (5 bases). In germline, CDR1 is SNHLY, CDR2 FYNNEI. The CDR3 extends over 12 amino acids. Trimming shortened V by 11 bases and J by 2 bases, and 12 bases separated the two germline ends. The CDR3 here is CAGAEVQETQYF. The CDR3 DNA follows: TGTGCCGGGGCTGAGGTGCAAGAGACCCAGTACTTC.

The V call is TRBV5-1, the J call TRBJ1-5; D gene unclear. This CDR3 is 13 amino acids long. Trimming pared 5 bases from V and 7 bases from J, leaving 13 bases between. Germline assignment: CDR1 SGHRS and CDR2 YFSETQ. The CDR3 sequence is CASRLTETQPQHF. The CDR3 bases are TGCGCCAGCAGGCTTACAGAGACGCAGCCCCAGCATTTT.

The CDR3 DNA reads TGTGCCAGCAGTTACTCTAGCGGGAGCTCCTACGAGCAGTACTTC. Residues: CASSYSSGSSYEQYF. The chain recombines TRBV6-5 with TRBJ2-7, with TRBD2 identical over 9 bases. The CDR3 sequence is 15 residues long. The ends lost 0 bases at V and 0 bases at J; junction bases unmatched: 0. Germline-derived CDR1 and CDR2 are MNHEY and SVGAGI.

The chain recombines TRBV18 with TRBJ1-1; D is ambiguous. V dropped 4 bases and J dropped 1 base, with 7 bases sitting between them. CDR1 is KGHSH, CDR2 LQKENI, per germline. The CDR3 loop spans 13 amino acids. The CDR3 DNA follows: TGTGCCAGCTCACTCCGAGAGAACACTGAAGCTTTCTTT. Residues: CASSLRENTEAFF.

In this sample, this clone turned up once. This chain links TRBV7-2 with TRBJ1-5, with 7 nucleotides matching TRBD1. Per germline, CDR1 SGHTA and CDR2 FQGNSA. V trimming: 1 base; J trimming: 5 bases; junction bases outside the gene matches: 8. This CDR3 comprises 16 residues. In nucleotides, the CDR3 is TGTGCCAGCAGCTTAGGACAGGGCCTTAGGGATCAGCCCCAGCATTTT. Its translation: CASSLGQGLRDQPQHF.

The chain couples TRBV6-1 to TRBJ2-7, with a possible D match to TRBD2 (7 bases). Trimming shortened V by 5 bases and J by 0 bases, and 14 bases separated the two germline ends. This CDR3 is 15 amino acids long. Germline CDR1 is MNHNS and CDR2 is SASEGT. The CDR3 sequence: CASSTLGGHSYEQYF. CDR3 nucleotides: TGTGCCAGCAGTACCTTGGGGGGGCACTCCTACGAGCAGTACTTC.

This clone was observed a single time. The genes are TRBV7-2 and TRBJ2-2, with 7 nucleotides matching TRBD2. Trimming removed 3 bases from V and 8 bases from J; junction bases left unmatched: 12. This CDR3 has 16 residues. The V gene's germline CDR1 is SGHTA and CDR2 FQGNSA. The CDR3 sequence is CASSLAGAGVPGELFF. CDR3 DNA: TGTGCCAGCAGCTTGGCCGGTGCGGGAGTCCCGGGGGAGCTGTTTTTT.

The chain carries TRBV5-5 and TRBJ2-2; D ambiguous. The ends were cut back, 2 bases at V and 4 bases at J, with 15 bases in the middle. The CDR3 contains 16 residues. Germline CDR1 is SGHKS and CDR2 is YYEKEE (reference sequence). The CDR3 DNA follows: TGTGCCAGCAGCTTTGGGGTCTTTATAGGCACCGGGGAGCTGTTTTTT. Translation: CASSFGVFIGTGELFF.

J is TRBJ2-7 and V is TRBV5-4; 8 positions agree with TRBD2. With 2 bases clipped from V and 0 bases from J, the junction kept 7 bases outside the gene matches. Germline V gene lookup returns CDR1 SGHNT and CDR2 YYREEE (reference sequence). This CDR3 contains 16 residues. The CDR3 here is CASSLSAGVDSYEQYF. Here the CDR3 DNA reads TGTGCCAGCAGCTTATCAGCGGGAGTCGACTCCTACGAGCAGTACTTC.

The CDR3 here is CASSTSDRGGTEAFF. The CDR3 coding sequence is TGTGCCAGCAGCACCTCCGACAGGGGGGGTACTGAAGCTTTCTTT. The chain recombines TRBV9 with TRBJ1-1, with TRBD1 identical over 9 bases. The trim removed 4 bases at V and 5 bases at J, leaving 9 bases unmatched. The CDR3 sequence is 15 residues long. Looked up from germline, CDR1 is SGDLS and CDR2 is YYNGEE.

This chain uses TRBV11-2 with TRBJ2-3, with no clear D. The CDR3 is 15 residues long. The germline gives CDR1 SGHAT, CDR2 FQNNGV. The V gene lost 5 bases and the J gene lost 6 bases, with 18 bases spanning the gap. In DNA form, the CDR3 reads TGTGCCAGCAGCCTTGCCCCAGCCGGAGCGGATACGCAGTATTTT. Its protein product is CASSLAPAGADTQYF. Filled out from reference TRBV11-2 and TRBJ2-3, the complete variable domain reads EAGVAQSPRYKIIEKRQSVAFWCNPISGHATLYWYQQILGQGPKLLIQFQNNGVVDDSQLPKDRFSAERLKGVDSTLKIQPAKLEDSAVYLCASSLAPAGADTQYFGPGTRLTVL.

The V call is TRBV6-1, the J call TRBJ1-6; D is perhaps TRBD1 (5 bases). The V gene lost 0 bases and the J gene lost 9 bases, with 12 bases spanning the gap. Germline V lookup: CDR1 MNHNS, CDR2 SASEGT. This CDR3 contains 15 residues. The CDR3 loop reads CASSEAAQGRSPLHF. CDR3 in DNA: TGTGCCAGCAGTGAAGCTGCCCAGGGTCGTTCACCCCTCCACTTT.